The 18 T cell receptor beta chains presented below share a single source sample, sequenced in a study of identical twins. A single record per CDR3 protein comes from TCRdb applying MiXCR to the 5' RACE reads. The repertoire holds 500,000 or so distinct CDR3 sequences, with roughly 21% as singletons. This same sample was also taken into another study, of T cells expressing NK-cell markers.

What was sequenced was CD4+ T cells sorted from blood. These receptors all come from a young woman in good health.

This rearrangement joins TRBV12-3 or TRBV12-4 to TRBJ2-1; TRBD1 matches at 8 bases. The V and J ends lost 8 bases and 2 bases, in that order; junction bases with no gene match: 8. CDR3 length equals 15 residues. The CDR3 here is CASGFLTGAYNEQFF. The CDR3 nucleotides read TGTGCCAGCGGGTTCCTGACAGGGGCCTACAATGAGCAGTTCTTC.

The rearrangement links TRBV5-5 to TRBJ2-5; D may match TRBD1 or TRBD2 (5 bases each). Trimming pared 1 base from V and 5 bases from J, leaving 18 bases between. The CDR3 covers 16 residues. The germline V gene has CDR1 SGHKS and CDR2 YYEKEE (reference sequence). DNA of the CDR3: TGTGCCAGCAGCTTGTCGGGGCAACCTGTGGGGGAGACCCAGTACTTC. It specifies CASSLSGQPVGETQYF.

This clonotype has a handful of counts. The rearrangement uses TRBV12-3 or TRBV12-4 and TRBJ1-5; D remains ambiguous. This CDR3 comprises 13 residues. Trimming removed 7 bases at V and 6 bases at J, with 13 bases between. For the CDR3, the DNA is TGTGCCAGCATCCTAGGTCGGGGTCAGCCCCAGCATTTT. As protein: CASILGRGQPQHF.

The V call is TRBV12-3 or TRBV12-4, the J call TRBJ1-2; weak D call: TRBD1 (5 bases). The CDR3 spans 13 residues. Trimming cost V 3 bases and J 4 bases, with 9 bases left between them. The CDR3 is CASSFPGTYGYTF. CDR3 nucleotides: TGTGCCAGCAGTTTTCCAGGGACCTATGGCTACACCTTC.

This clonotype was seen a handful of times. The J gene is TRBJ2-7, the V gene TRBV6-5, with no clear D. This CDR3 has 11 amino acids. Trimming cost V 4 bases and J 6 bases, with 7 bases left between them. CDR1 and CDR2 (germline): MNHEY, SVGAGI. In DNA, the CDR3 is TGTGCCAGCAGTTTCCATACCGAGCAGTACTTC. Translated, it gives CASSFHTEQYF.

This clonotype was counted only a few times. This sequence joins TRBV20-1 and TRBJ2-1; D is possibly TRBD2 (6 bases). The germline V gene has CDR1 DFQATT and CDR2 SNEGSKA (reference sequence). V shed 6 bases and J shed 0 bases, with 12 bases lying between them. The CDR3 is 14 amino acids. In DNA form, the CDR3 reads TGCAGTGCCCCCGGGGGAGCCTCCTACAATGAGCAGTTCTTC. Amino acid sequence: CSAPGGASYNEQFF.

This clonotype has more than one count but fewer than ten. Here the CDR3 reads CATLLAGAGELFF. CDR3 nucleotide sequence: TGTGCCACCCTACTAGCGGGAGCCGGGGAGCTGTTTTTT. The chain is built from TRBV10-3 and TRBJ2-2; TRBD2 aligns across 11 bases. V lost 10 bases and J lost 6; bases outside the gene matches: 4. This CDR3 is built from 13 residues. Germline V gene sequence: CDR1 ENHRY, CDR2 SYGVKD.

The table lists this clonotype with a few counts. V is TRBV6-2 or TRBV6-3 and J is TRBJ2-1; 8 nucleotides align to TRBD2. CDR3 size: 16 residues. Trimming at V came to 0 bases and at J to 5 bases, leaving 6 bases not matched to a gene. Germline V gene sequence: CDR1 MNHEY, CDR2 SVGEGT. The CDR3, as DNA: TGTGCCAGCAGTTACTCGGTCCGGGGGGGAAACAATGAGCAGTTCTTC. Translated, it gives CASSYSVRGGNNEQFF.

The chain uses TRBV10-1 and TRBJ2-7; 8 positions match TRBD2. CDR1 and CDR2 (germline): WNHNN, SYGVQD (reference sequence). The CDR3 totals 14 residues. V lost 7 bases, J lost 6 bases, and 11 bases stayed unmatched. This CDR3 is CASTSGASGSEQYF. The CDR3 coding sequence is TGCGCCAGCACTAGTGGGGCTAGCGGGTCCGAGCAGTACTTC.

CDR3 sequence (DNA): TGTGCCAGCAGCTTGAACCTCAAATCACGCACAGATACGCAGTATTTT. The encoded protein is CASSLNLKSRTDTQYF. V is TRBV5-6 and J is TRBJ2-3; D uncertain. The CDR3 is 16 residues long. Trimming removed 1 base at V and 1 base at J, with 13 bases between. Germline V gene data show CDR1 as SGHDT and CDR2 as YYEEEE.

This clonotype was seen ten or more times. V and J are TRBV12-3 or TRBV12-4 and TRBJ2-1; D is ambiguous. The CDR3 consists of 14 residues. V lost 3 bases to trimming and J lost 0 bases, with 6 bases between them. CDR3 DNA: TGTGCCAGCAGTTTTCAGAGCTCCTACAATGAGCAGTTCTTC. Amino acid sequence: CASSFQSSYNEQFF.

A single count supports this clonotype. This rearrangement joins TRBV7-9 to TRBJ1-2, with 8 bases identical to TRBD1. CDR1 and CDR2 from the germline V gene are SEHNR and FQNEAQ (reference sequence). The trim removed 5 bases at V and 3 bases at J, leaving 14 bases unmatched. The CDR3 runs to 17 residues. The CDR3 DNA reads TGTGCCAGCAGCGCACAAAGGGGGACAGGTGAAGACTATGGCTACACCTTC. It codes for CASSAQRGTGEDYGYTF.

This clonotype turned up a few times. One junction end disagrees with the germline gene, perhaps due to a read error. V usage is TRBV7-9 and J usage is TRBJ2-1; 9 nucleotides agree with TRBD2. Germline assignment: CDR1 SEHNR and CDR2 FQNEAQ (reference sequence). CDR3 length equals 13 residues. The CDR3 coding sequence is TGTGCCAGCAGCTTAGAAGAGCGGGAGGCCCCGCTCTTC. As protein: CASSLEEREAPLF.

This clonotype was observed a few times. The rearrangement links TRBV29-1 to TRBJ1-2; tentative D call: TRBD1 (6 bases). The germline gives CDR1 SQVTM, CDR2 ANQGSEA. CDR3 size: 13 residues. Deletions cut 5 bases from V and 4 bases from J, with 14 bases between. DNA for the CDR3: TGCAGCGTTACAGGGCTTGGGGTCTATGGCTACACCTTC. Amino acids: CSVTGLGVYGYTF.

This clonotype showed up just a few times. The rearrangement links TRBV20-1 to TRBJ2-1; 8 bases match TRBD2. Unmatched junction bases numbered 6, after V lost 5 bases and J lost 3 bases. CDR3 length: 14 amino acids. CDR1 is DFQATT, CDR2 SNEGSKA, per germline (reference sequence). The DNA of the CDR3 is TGCAGTGCTGATGCGGGAGGCTTCTACAATGAGCAGTTCTTC. Translated: CSADAGGFYNEQFF.

The V gene is TRBV12-3 or TRBV12-4, the J gene TRBJ2-7; D is possibly TRBD1 or TRBD2 (6 bases each). The length of the CDR3 is 13 residues. The V end lost 8 bases, the J end lost 3 bases, and 14 bases lay between the germline ends. CDR3 region: CASASEGDYEQYF. DNA for the CDR3: TGTGCCAGCGCGTCGGAGGGGGACTACGAGCAGTACTTC.

Many counts were recorded for this clonotype. The chain has TRBV10-3 and TRBJ2-3, with 10 bases aligning to TRBD2. The CDR3 is made up of 15 amino acids. Germline V lookup: CDR1 ENHRY, CDR2 SYGVKD. Trimming took 6 bases from V and 1 from J; bases not matched to a gene: 4. The CDR3 DNA reads TGTGCCATCAGCTTGGGGACTAGCGGCACAGATACGCAGTATTTT. Its protein is CAISLGTSGTDTQYF.

This clonotype was detected many times. The chain carries TRBV29-1 and TRBJ1-1; D might be TRBD1 (6 bases). V gave up 3 bases and J gave up 4 bases, with 12 bases separating them. The germline gives CDR1 SQVTM, CDR2 ANQGSEA. The CDR3 spans 13 residues. Here the CDR3 reads CSVELQGSTEAFF. The CDR3 DNA reads TGCAGCGTTGAGCTACAGGGATCCACTGAAGCTTTCTTT.